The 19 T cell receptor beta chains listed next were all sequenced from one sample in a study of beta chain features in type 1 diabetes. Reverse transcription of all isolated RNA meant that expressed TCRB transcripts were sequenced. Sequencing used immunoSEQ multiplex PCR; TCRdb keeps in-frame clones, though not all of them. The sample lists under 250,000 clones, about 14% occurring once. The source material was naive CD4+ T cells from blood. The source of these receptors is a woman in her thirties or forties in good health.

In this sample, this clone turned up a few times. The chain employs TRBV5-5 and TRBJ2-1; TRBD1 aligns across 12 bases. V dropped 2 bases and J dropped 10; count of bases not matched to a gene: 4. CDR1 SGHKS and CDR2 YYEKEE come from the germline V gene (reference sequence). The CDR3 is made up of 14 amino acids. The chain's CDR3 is CASSFGTGGWEQFF. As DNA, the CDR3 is TGTGCCAGCAGCTTCGGGACAGGGGGCTGGGAGCAGTTCTTC.

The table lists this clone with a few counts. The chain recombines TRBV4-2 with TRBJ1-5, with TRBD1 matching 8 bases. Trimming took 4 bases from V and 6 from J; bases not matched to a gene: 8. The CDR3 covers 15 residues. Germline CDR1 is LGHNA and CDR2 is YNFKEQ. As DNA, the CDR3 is TGTGCCAGCAGCCGGCAGTACAGGGGGGGTCAGCCCCAGCATTTT. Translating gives CASSRQYRGGQPQHF.

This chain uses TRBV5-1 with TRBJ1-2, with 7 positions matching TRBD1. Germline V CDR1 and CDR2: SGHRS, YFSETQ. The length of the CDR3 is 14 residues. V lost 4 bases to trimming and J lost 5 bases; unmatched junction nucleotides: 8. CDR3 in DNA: TGCGCCAGCAGCCCGACAGGGCTAGGATATGGCTACACCTTC. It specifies CASSPTGLGYGYTF.

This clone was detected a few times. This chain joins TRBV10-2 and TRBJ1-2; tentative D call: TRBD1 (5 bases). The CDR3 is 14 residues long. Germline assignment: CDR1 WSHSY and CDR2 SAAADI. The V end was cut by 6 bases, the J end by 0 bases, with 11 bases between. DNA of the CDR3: TGCGCCAGCAGCCCCGCAGGGTCTAACTATGGCTACACCTTC. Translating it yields CASSPAGSNYGYTF.

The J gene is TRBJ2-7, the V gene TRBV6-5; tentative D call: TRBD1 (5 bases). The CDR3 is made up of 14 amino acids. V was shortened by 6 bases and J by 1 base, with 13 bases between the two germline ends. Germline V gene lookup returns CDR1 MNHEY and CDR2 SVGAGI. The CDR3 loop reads CASRDRLTSYEQYF. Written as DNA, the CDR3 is TGTGCCAGCAGAGACAGATTAACTTCCTACGAGCAGTACTTC.

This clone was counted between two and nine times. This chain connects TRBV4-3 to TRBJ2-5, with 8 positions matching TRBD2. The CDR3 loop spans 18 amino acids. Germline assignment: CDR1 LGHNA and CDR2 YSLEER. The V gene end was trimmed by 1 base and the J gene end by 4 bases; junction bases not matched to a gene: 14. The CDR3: CASSQGGTSELLAETQYF. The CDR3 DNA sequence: TGCGCCAGCAGCCAAGGGGGGACTAGTGAGCTTCTCGCAGAGACCCAGTACTTC.

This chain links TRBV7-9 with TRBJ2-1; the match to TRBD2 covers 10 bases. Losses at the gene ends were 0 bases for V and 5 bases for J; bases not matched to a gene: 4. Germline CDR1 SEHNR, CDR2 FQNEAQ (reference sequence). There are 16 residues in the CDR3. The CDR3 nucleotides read TGTGCCAGCAGCTTAGCGCCAGGGACTAGCGACAATGAGCAGTTCTTC. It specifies CASSLAPGTSDNEQFF.

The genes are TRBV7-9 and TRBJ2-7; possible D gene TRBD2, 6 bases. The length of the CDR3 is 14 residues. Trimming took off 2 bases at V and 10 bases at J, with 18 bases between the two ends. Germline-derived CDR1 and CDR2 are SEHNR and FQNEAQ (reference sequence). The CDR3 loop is CASSLLGPPGDQYF. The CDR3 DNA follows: TGTGCCAGCAGCTTACTCGGTCCCCCGGGGGACCAGTACTTC.

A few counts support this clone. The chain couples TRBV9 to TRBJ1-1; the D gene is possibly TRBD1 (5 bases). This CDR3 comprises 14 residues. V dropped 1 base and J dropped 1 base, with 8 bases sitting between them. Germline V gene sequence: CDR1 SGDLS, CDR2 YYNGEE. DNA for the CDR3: TGTGCCAGCAGCGTAACCCAGGGGAACACTGAAGCTTTCTTT. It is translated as CASSVTQGNTEAFF. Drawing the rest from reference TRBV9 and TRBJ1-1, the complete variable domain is DSGVTQTPKHLITATGQRVTLRCSPRSGDLSVYWYQQSLDQGLQFLIQYYNGEERAKGNILERFSAQQFPDLHSELNLSSLELGDSALYFCASSVTQGNTEAFFGQGTRLTVV.

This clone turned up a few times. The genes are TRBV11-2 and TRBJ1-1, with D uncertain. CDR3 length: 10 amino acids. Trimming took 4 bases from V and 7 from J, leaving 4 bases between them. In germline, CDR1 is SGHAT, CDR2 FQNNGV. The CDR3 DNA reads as TGTGCCAGCAGCTCAGGTGAAGCTTTCTTT. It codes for CASSSGEAFF.

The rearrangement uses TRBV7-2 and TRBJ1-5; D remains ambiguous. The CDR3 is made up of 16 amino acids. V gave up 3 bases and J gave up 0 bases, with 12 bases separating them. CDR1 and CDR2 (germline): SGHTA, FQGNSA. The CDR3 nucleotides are TGTGCCAGCAGCTTGGTTCAGGCGATTAGCAATCAGCCCCAGCATTTT. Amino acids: CASSLVQAISNQPQHF.

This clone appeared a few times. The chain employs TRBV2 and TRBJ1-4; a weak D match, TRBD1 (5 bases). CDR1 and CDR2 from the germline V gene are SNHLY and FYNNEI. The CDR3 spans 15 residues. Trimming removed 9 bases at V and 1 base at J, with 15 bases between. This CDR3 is CASRAIGETNEKLFF. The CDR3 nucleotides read TGTGCCAGTAGGGCCATAGGGGAAACTAATGAAAAACTGTTTTTT.

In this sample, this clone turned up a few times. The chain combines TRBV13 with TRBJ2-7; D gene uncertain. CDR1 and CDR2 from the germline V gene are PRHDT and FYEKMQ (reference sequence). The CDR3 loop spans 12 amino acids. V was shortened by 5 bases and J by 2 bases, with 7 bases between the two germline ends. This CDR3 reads CASSLRAYEQYF. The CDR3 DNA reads TGTGCCAGCAGCCTTAGAGCCTACGAGCAGTACTTC.

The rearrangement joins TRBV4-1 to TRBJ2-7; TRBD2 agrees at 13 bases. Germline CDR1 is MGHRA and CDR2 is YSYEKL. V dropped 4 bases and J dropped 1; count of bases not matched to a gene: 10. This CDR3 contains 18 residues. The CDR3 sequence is CASSRATSGGGLSYEQYF. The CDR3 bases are TGCGCCAGCAGCCGGGCTACTAGCGGGGGGGGATTGTCCTACGAGCAGTACTTC.

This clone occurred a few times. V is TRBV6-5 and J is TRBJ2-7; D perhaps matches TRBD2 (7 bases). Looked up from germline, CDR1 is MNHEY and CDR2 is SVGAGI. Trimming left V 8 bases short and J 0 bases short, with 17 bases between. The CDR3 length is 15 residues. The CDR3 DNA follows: TGTGCCAGCCGCCGCGGGGGCGAGAGCTCCTACGAGCAGTACTTC. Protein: CASRRGGESSYEQYF.

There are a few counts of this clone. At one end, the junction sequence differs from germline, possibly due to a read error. The CDR3 DNA is TGTGCTAGCAGCTTATATCCTAGCGGGGGGCCTAACACCGGGGAGCTGTTTTTT. It specifies CASSLYPSGGPNTGELFF. The rearrangement joins TRBV7-7 to TRBJ2-2; 11 bases align to TRBD2. CDR3 length: 18 amino acids. Germline assignment: CDR1 SSHAT and CDR2 FNYEAQ (reference sequence). Drawing the rest from reference TRBV7-7 and TRBJ2-2, the complete variable domain is GAGVSQSPRYKVTKRGQDVTLRCDPISSHATLYWYQQALGQGPEFLTYFNYEAQPDKSGLPSDRFSAERPEGSISTLTIQRTEQRDSAMYRCASSLYPSGGPNTGELFFGEGSRLTVL.

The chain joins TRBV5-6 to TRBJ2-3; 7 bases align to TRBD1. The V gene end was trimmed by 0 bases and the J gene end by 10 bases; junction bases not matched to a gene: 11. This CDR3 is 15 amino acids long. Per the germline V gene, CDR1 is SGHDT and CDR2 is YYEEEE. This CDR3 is CASSLAGRTGRAQYF. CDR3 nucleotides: TGTGCCAGCAGCTTGGCGGGGCGGACAGGCCGCGCGCAGTATTTT.

The DNA of the CDR3 is TGCGCCAGCAGCCAAGATCTTAGACAGGGGGCTTCCGATACGCAGTATTTT. It codes for CASSQDLRQGASDTQYF. V is TRBV4-3 and J is TRBJ2-3; TRBD1 aligns across 10 bases. Germline CDR1 reads LGHNA; CDR2 reads YSLEER. The junction had 9 bases not matched to a gene; V was cut back by 0 bases and J by 6 bases. CDR3 length: 17 residues.

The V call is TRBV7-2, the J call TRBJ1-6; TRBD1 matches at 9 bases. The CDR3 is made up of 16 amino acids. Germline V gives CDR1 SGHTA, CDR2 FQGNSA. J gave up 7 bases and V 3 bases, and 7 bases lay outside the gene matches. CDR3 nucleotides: TGTGCCAGCAGCTTTACCCCGGGACAGGGCAATTCACCCCTCCACTTT. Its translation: CASSFTPGQGNSPLHF.